This entry lists 20 T cell receptor beta chains sequenced from one sample in a study of T cells after posttransplantation cyclophosphamide. Profiling relied on immunoSEQ multiplex PCR, and the TCRdb table lists in-frame clones only, not all of them. Listed for the sample are more than 9,000 clones, none seen a single time. A marrow graft followed busulfan-fludarabine conditioning, with cyclophosphamide on days +3 and +4. Material: PBMCs, obtained after allogeneic stem cell transplant with posttransplant cyclophosphamide. The receptors derive from a female patient aged 35-55 years who received an allogeneic stem cell transplant from a related donor, was CMV-positive, and had no GVHD. Among the T cells, some may be from the graft donor.

In this sample, this clone turned up many times. The chain joins TRBV30 to TRBJ1-1, with D possibly TRBD1 on 6 matching bases. The CDR3 length is 14 residues. V shed 0 bases and J shed 10 bases, with 18 bases lying between them. Germline-derived CDR1 and CDR2 are GTSNPN and SVGIG (reference sequence). CDR3 region: CAWSVTGYQGRAFF. As DNA, the CDR3 is TGTGCCTGGAGTGTTACAGGGTATCAAGGGAGAGCTTTCTTT. Full variable domain (rest looked up from reference TRBV30 and TRBJ1-1): SQTIHQWPATLVQPVGSPLSLECTVEGTSNPNLYWYRQAAGRGLQLLFYSVGIGQISSEVPQNLSASRPQDRQFILSSKKLLLSDSGFYLCAWSVTGYQGRAFFGQGTRLTVV.

This clone showed up many times. The chain is built from TRBV4-2 and TRBJ1-6; the match to TRBD1 covers 9 bases. The CDR3 covers 17 residues. V was pared by 1 base and J by 1 base, with 2 bases of the junction left unmatched. In germline, CDR1 is LGHNA, CDR2 YNFKEQ. The CDR3 DNA follows: TGTGCCAGCAGCCAAGTTGACAGGGGGTCCTATAATTCACCCCTCCACTTT. Amino acids: CASSQVDRGSYNSPLHF.

This clone qualifies as medium-sized. This chain links TRBV5-4 with TRBJ1-3; the match to TRBD1 covers 8 bases. This CDR3 contains 14 residues. Per germline, CDR1 SGHNT and CDR2 YYREEE (reference sequence). V lost 4 bases to trimming and J lost 4 bases; unmatched junction nucleotides: 4. CDR3 nucleotide sequence: TGTGCCAGCAGCACGCGGACAGGGGGAAACACCATATATTTT. Translation: CASSTRTGGNTIYF.

This clone appeared many times. V and J are TRBV30 and TRBJ2-5; D might be TRBD2 (6 bases). Trimming removed 7 bases from V and 6 bases from J, with 15 bases in between. The CDR3 runs to 12 residues. Per germline, CDR1 GTSNPN and CDR2 SVGIG (reference sequence). CDR3 loop: CASDGGTQTQYF. The DNA for the CDR3 is TGTGCCTCGGACGGAGGGACCCAGACCCAGTACTTC.

This clone was counted many times. V gene TRBV2 combines with J gene TRBJ2-1, with a possible D match to TRBD1 (5 bases). The V end lost 6 bases, the J end lost 7 bases, and 13 bases lay between the germline ends. In germline, CDR1 is SNHLY, CDR2 FYNNEI. The CDR3 spans 13 residues. The CDR3 DNA sequence: TGTGCCAGCAGCGGAAGGGGCGAGAATGAGCAGTTCTTC. Protein: CASSGRGENEQFF.

This clone was seen at least ten times. V gene TRBV30 combines with J gene TRBJ2-7; D is possibly TRBD1 (5 bases). The CDR3 is 17 residues long. The V end was cut by 1 base, the J end by 5 bases, with 24 bases between. The germline V gene encodes CDR1 GTSNPN and CDR2 SVGIG (reference sequence). This CDR3 is CAWSGSWAGHFGHEQYF. CDR3 nucleotide sequence: TGTGCCTGGAGTGGATCCTGGGCAGGGCATTTTGGACACGAGCAGTACTTC.

Ten or more counts support this clone. The chain couples TRBV15 to TRBJ2-7; TRBD2 aligns across 11 bases. CDR1 LNHNV and CDR2 YYDKDF come from the germline V gene (reference sequence). V lost 3 bases, J lost 1 base, and 5 bases stayed unmatched. The CDR3 spans 16 residues. As DNA, the CDR3 is TGTGCCACCAGCAGGGATCTAGCGGGAGGTTCCTACGAGCAGTACTTC. It encodes CATSRDLAGGSYEQYF.

The sample holds many counts of this clone. J is TRBJ2-5 and V is TRBV7-8; 13 positions agree with TRBD2. This CDR3 has 16 residues. V shed 5 bases, J shed 5 bases, and the junction held 8 bases outside the gene matches. CDR1 is SGHVS, CDR2 FQNEAQ, per germline. CDR3: CASSTRTSGSSETQYF. The CDR3 coding sequence is TGTGCCAGCAGCACGAGGACTAGCGGGAGTAGTGAGACCCAGTACTTC. Based on the CDR3 plus reference TRBV7-8 and TRBJ2-5, the full variable domain is GAGVSQSPRYKVAKRGQDVALRCDPISGHVSLFWYQQALGQGPEFLTYFQNEAQLDKSGLPSDRFFAERPEGSVSTLKIQRTQQEDSAVYLCASSTRTSGSSETQYFGPGTRLLVL.

There are many counts of this clone. The chain links TRBV6-1 to TRBJ1-2; D perhaps matches TRBD1 (6 bases). V shed 7 bases and J shed 5 bases, with 14 bases lying between them. There are 13 residues in the CDR3. Germline CDR1 is MNHNS and CDR2 is SASEGT. As DNA, the CDR3 is TGTGCCAGCATCAGACAGGACCGATATGGCTACACCTTC. It specifies CASIRQDRYGYTF.

This clone was detected many times. V usage is TRBV9 and J usage is TRBJ1-6; tentatively, D is TRBD1 (6 bases). The V gene lost 0 bases and the J gene lost 8 bases, with 15 bases spanning the gap. CDR3 length: 16 amino acids. Germline CDR1 SGDLS, CDR2 YYNGEE. CDR3 residues: CASSVASARGDSPLHF. The CDR3 DNA follows: TGTGCCAGCAGCGTAGCTTCGGCCAGGGGAGATTCACCCCTCCACTTT.

By sample share, this clone is medium-sized (0.01 to 0.1%). This sequence joins TRBV19 and TRBJ2-7; 7 nucleotides match TRBD2. Trimming at V came to 5 bases and at J to 3 bases, leaving 4 bases not matched to a gene. The CDR3 consists of 13 residues. CDR1 and CDR2 (germline): LNHDA, SQIVND (reference sequence). The CDR3 DNA follows: TGTGCCAGTAGTCGGTGGGAGGGCTACGAGCAGTACTTC. Translated, it gives CASSRWEGYEQYF.

There are many counts of this clone. J is TRBJ2-3 and V is TRBV5-1; D is ambiguous. Trimming stripped 0 bases from V and 6 bases from J, with 11 bases between. Germline lookup yields CDR1 SGHRS and CDR2 YFSETQ. This CDR3 region has 14 residues. The CDR3 coding sequence is TGCGCCAGCAGCTTGGTACTCTCCGGGGATACGCAGTATTTT. It encodes CASSLVLSGDTQYF.

The table lists this clone with many counts. The J gene is TRBJ1-1, the V gene TRBV5-1, with D maybe TRBD1 (5 bases). With 3 bases removed from V and 6 bases from J, the gap between germline ends came to 15 bases. Germline CDR1 is SGHRS and CDR2 is YFSETQ. The CDR3 has 14 amino acids. CDR3 sequence: CASSSRTGDAEAFF. CDR3 DNA: TGCGCCAGCAGCTCCCGGACGGGGGACGCTGAAGCTTTCTTT. The variable domain in full, completed from reference TRBV5-1 and TRBJ1-1, reads KAGVTQTPRYLIKTRGQQVTLSCSPISGHRSVSWYQQTPGQGLQFLFEYFSETQRNKGNFPGRFSGRQFSNSRSEMNVSTLELGDSALYLCASSSRTGDAEAFFGQGTRLTVV.

This clone was picked up a small number of times. This sequence may be a read error, since a much larger clone differs from it by one base. A read error is likely, as this CDR3 ends without the conserved phenylalanine or tryptophan. The chain is built from TRBV28 and TRBJ1-3; no clear D gene. The germline gives CDR1 MDHEN, CDR2 SYDVKM. CDR3 length: 16 amino acids. Deletions cut 5 bases from V and 6 bases from J, with 20 bases between. As DNA, the CDR3 is TGTGCCAGCAGTGAAACTCCCGGGAGGGCCACAAACACCATATATCTT. Its protein is CASSETPGRATNTIYL.

This clone showed up many times. CDR3 nucleotide sequence: TGCGCCAGCAGCCAAGGGCCAGGACAGGGGACATACGAGCAGTACTTC. It translates to CASSQGPGQGTYEQYF. V usage is TRBV4-1 and J usage is TRBJ2-7; 9 positions match TRBD1. The CDR3 has 16 residues. After removal of 1 base from V and 4 bases from J, the junction contained 8 bases not matched to a gene. Germline-derived CDR1 and CDR2 are MGHRA and YSYEKL.

This clone was counted at least ten times. The genes are TRBV5-1 and TRBJ2-7; TRBD1 aligns across 11 bases. Trimming took 3 bases from V and 4 from J; bases not matched to a gene: 3. The CDR3 is made up of 14 amino acids. Germline loops: CDR1 SGHRS, CDR2 YFSETQ. The CDR3 sequence: CASSSDRGLYEQYF. CDR3 nucleotides: TGCGCCAGCAGCTCGGACAGGGGGCTATACGAGCAGTACTTC.

This clone was seen ten or more times. The V and J genes are TRBV19 and TRBJ1-4; D is undetermined. Trimming left V 5 bases short and J 11 bases short, with 21 bases between. The CDR3 contains 15 residues. CDR1 and CDR2 from the germline V gene are LNHDA and SQIVND (reference sequence). The chain's CDR3 is CASSPRRARAEKLFF. The DNA of the CDR3 is TGTGCCAGTAGTCCCCGGAGGGCCCGGGCGGAGAAACTGTTTTTT.

This clone was found many times. The rearrangement links TRBV6-5 to TRBJ1-2; a weak D match, TRBD1 (6 bases). CDR3 length: 13 residues. The germline V gene encodes CDR1 MNHEY and CDR2 SVGAGI. Deletions cut 8 bases from V and 4 bases from J, with 14 bases between. The CDR3 spells CASGASGVYGYTF. In DNA form, the CDR3 reads TGTGCCAGCGGAGCTTCAGGGGTCTATGGCTACACCTTC.

This clone showed up many times. J is TRBJ1-1 and V is TRBV19, with D possibly matching TRBD1 (6 bases). The ends were cut back, 7 bases at V and 8 bases at J, with 23 bases in the middle. The germline gives CDR1 LNHDA, CDR2 SQIVND (reference sequence). The CDR3 sequence is 15 residues long. The CDR3 spells CASTRRNTGLVEAFF. Written as DNA, the CDR3 is TGTGCCAGTACCCGAAGGAATACAGGGCTAGTAGAAGCTTTCTTT.

This clone was seen at least ten times. This chain links TRBV5-1 with TRBJ2-1; TRBD2 aligns across 10 bases. This CDR3 is 15 amino acids long. The V gene end was trimmed by 1 base and the J gene end by 6 bases; junction bases not matched to a gene: 4. Looked up from germline, CDR1 is SGHRS and CDR2 is YFSETQ. The CDR3 DNA reads as TGCGCCAGCAGCTTGCTCGCTAGCGGGGGCAATGAGCAGTTCTTC. Its protein product is CASSLLASGGNEQFF. Combining the CDR3 with reference TRBV5-1 and TRBJ2-1 gives the whole variable domain KAGVTQTPRYLIKTRGQQVTLSCSPISGHRSVSWYQQTPGQGLQFLFEYFSETQRNKGNFPGRFSGRQFSNSRSEMNVSTLELGDSALYLCASSLLASGGNEQFFGPGTRLTVL.